This T cell receptor beta chain was identified in a study of molecular identifiers for immune sequencing clone quantification (dated by TCRdb to the late 2010s). Study-wide context: For a replicate experiment, RNA from around 20,000 or 100,000 naive CD8 T cells was divided into five aliquots, of which four were sequenced. This methods study benchmarked molecular-identifier clustering-based TCR repertoire sequencing (MIDCIRS) and TCR RNA copy counting, using CD8 T cells to do so. Beyond this particular receptor, the publication reports: Without barcode sub-clustering, chimeric consensus sequences inflated TCR diversity; chimeras reached as high as 47%. Roughly 3 recovered TCR RNA copies per cell were obtained by modeling, versus approximately 10 by digital PCR, implying a capture efficiency of 25% to 30%. In CMV-specific effector cells, over 99% of molecules were held by clones above 20 RNA copies, whereas under 1% of molecules were held by such clones in naive cells. The sizes of highly expanded clones could end up underestimated when identical TCR molecules share a barcode. Spiked-in Jurkat TCR RNA equal to a single cell's worth was reported to be detectable even within one million naive CD8 T cells. Spiked-in Jurkat TCR RNA (about ten copies' worth), which is not part of the donor repertoire, was contained in the naive libraries.

As for this clonotype: Its antigen target is currently unknown. Qualities for individual bases were not recorded, and no much larger clone is one base off.

Naive CD8 T cell libraries were made from about 21,000 to 970,000 sorted cells using 10%, 30% or 50% of purified RNA. Naive CD8 T cells, defined as CD8+CD4-CCR7+CD45RA+, were FACS-sorted into RLT Plus buffer on a BD FACSAria II. To test detection sensitivity, Jurkat RNA equal to around 10 TCR copies was added to samples of about 20,000-1,100,000 naive CD8 T cells. CD8 T cells were enriched with RosetteSep CD8+ T Cell Enrichment Cocktail and Ficoll-Paque, followed by ACK red cell lysis. The library was made by PCR. Instrument on record: Illumina HiSeq 4000. Bulk TCR libraries were made following a previously described method, with the TCR primers given in Table S5. The Qiagen AllPrep DNA/RNA kit was used to purify total RNA. Reads from multiple sequencing runs of the same library were pooled before analysis. In the original analysis: Reads were retained only if an exact TCR constant sequence was present, and the retained reads were trimmed to 150 nt and grouped according to their 12-nt molecular barcodes. Reads inside each barcode group were sub-clustered using a 15% Levenshtein threshold, and a quality-weighted consensus sequence was constructed for each RNA molecule. Non-functional sequences were excluded, and lower-count sequences lying one edit away from another sequence were also excluded. On the basis of fitting two negative binomial distributions, barcode sub-clusters with fewer than 20% of the maximum read count were discarded. TCRdb reworked the public reads: Q25 trimming with fastp, MiXCR clone assembly, productive beta chains retained. Here each entry gathers all rows of one CDR3 protein and keeps the most common genes and DNA. Here the V and J calls rest on TCRdb's processing, not on the authors' analysis. The sample table holds about 12,000 distinct CDR3 sequences, of which more than 15% were seen once. The ten largest clones add up to 1.3% to 1.5% of the sample.

The germline V gene (reference sequence) sets CDR1 to MNHEY and CDR2 to SMNVEV. Spanning cysteine to phenylalanine, the CDR3 consists of 15 amino acids. The retained sequence is limited to the CDR3, 45 bases, with the frame set at the first base. V lost 3 bases and J lost 10 bases; the stretch between them is 21 bases long. Sequenced: naive CD8+ T cells from blood, with Jurkat cell RNA spiked in. The cell subset or site label, read with the paper, signifies: FACS-sorted CD8+CD4-CCR7+CD45RA+ naive T cells. The rearrangement combines TRBV27 with TRBJ1-1; the D gene remains uncertain. The clonotype comes from a human donor in good health. Some libraries in this study had Jurkat cell RNA spiked in. The DNA sequence is as follows: TGTGCCAGCAGTTTCGGGTTTGGGCCAAACTTCGGAGCTTTCTTT. The resulting protein is CASSFGFGPNFGAFF.